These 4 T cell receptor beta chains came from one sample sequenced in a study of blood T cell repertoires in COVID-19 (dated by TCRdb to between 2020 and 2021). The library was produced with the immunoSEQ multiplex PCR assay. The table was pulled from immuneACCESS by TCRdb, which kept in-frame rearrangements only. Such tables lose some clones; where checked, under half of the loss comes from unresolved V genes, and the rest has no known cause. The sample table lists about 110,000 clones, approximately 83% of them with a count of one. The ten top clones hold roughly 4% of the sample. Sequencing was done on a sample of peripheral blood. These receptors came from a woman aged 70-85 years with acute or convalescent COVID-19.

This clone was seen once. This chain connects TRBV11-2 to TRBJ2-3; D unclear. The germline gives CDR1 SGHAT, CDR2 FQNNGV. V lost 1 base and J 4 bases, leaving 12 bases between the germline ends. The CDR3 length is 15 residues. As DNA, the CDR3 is TGTGCCAGCAGCTTAGGTTCACTTTCGGCAGATACGCAGTATTTT. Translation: CASSLGSLSADTQYF. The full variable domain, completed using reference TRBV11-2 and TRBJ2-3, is EAGVAQSPRYKIIEKRQSVAFWCNPISGHATLYWYQQILGQGPKLLIQFQNNGVVDDSQLPKDRFSAERLKGVDSTLKIQPAKLEDSAVYLCASSLGSLSADTQYFGPGTRLTVL.

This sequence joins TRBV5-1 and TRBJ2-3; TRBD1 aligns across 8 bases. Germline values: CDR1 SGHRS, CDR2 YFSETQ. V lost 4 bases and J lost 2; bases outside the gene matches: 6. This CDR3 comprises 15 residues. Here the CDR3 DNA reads TGCGCCAGCAGCAAAGTGGGACAGGCCACAGATACGCAGTATTTT. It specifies CASSKVGQATDTQYF.

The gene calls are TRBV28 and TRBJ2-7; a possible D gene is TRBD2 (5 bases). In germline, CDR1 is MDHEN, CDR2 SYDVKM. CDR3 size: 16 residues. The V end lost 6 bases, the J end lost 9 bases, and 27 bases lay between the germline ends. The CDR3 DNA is TGTGCCAGCAGCCACCACCCGCAGGCTGTGGCCCGGGGGCAGTACTTC. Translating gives CASSHHPQAVARGQYF.

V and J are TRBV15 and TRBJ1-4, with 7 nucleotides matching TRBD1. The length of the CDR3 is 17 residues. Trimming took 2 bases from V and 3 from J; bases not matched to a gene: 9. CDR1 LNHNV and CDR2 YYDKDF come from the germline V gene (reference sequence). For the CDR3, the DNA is TGTGCCACCAGCAGACTAGCTCCGGGACAGTCTAATGAAAAACTGTTTTTT. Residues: CATSRLAPGQSNEKLFF.